This T cell receptor beta chain stems from a study of blood T cell repertoires in COVID-19. Study as a whole: Researchers got acute and convalescent COVID-19 samples from the United States, Italy and Spain. T cells, B-cell-depleted T cells, or PBMCs provided the cDNA or gDNA that served as material.

Source study methods: It was from reference gene primer amplification that nucleated cell counts were estimated. Sequencing used immunoSEQ multiplex PCR; TCRdb keeps in-frame clones, though not all of them. Clone size and the V and J calls come from that table; the DNA yielded D and trimming. The data contain about 130,000 clones, about four fifths of them singletons. The V gene lost 0 bases and the J gene lost 5 bases, with 11 bases spanning the gap. Looked up from germline, CDR1 is ENHRY and CDR2 is SYGVKD. CDR3 length equals 15 residues. This clone was observed a few times. Sequenced sample: peripheral blood. The chain carries TRBV10-3 and TRBJ1-5, with D perhaps TRBD1 (6 bases). This TCR was recovered from a woman aged 45-59 years with acute or convalescent COVID-19. CDR3: CAISESIQGYQPQHF. The DNA of the CDR3 is TGTGCCATCAGTGAGTCAATACAGGGTTATCAGCCCCAGCATTTT.